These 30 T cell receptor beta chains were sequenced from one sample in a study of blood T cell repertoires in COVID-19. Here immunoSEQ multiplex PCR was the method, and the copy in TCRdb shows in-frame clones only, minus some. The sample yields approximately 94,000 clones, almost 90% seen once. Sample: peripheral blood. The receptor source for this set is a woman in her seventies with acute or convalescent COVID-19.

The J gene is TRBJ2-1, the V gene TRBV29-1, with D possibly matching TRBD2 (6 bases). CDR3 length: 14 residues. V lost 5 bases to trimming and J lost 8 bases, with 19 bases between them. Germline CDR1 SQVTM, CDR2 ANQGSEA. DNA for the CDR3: TGCAGCGTTAAACTAGCTCTATTCAATGATGAGCAGTTCTTC. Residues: CSVKLALFNDEQFF.

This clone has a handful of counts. The CDR3 nucleotides read TGCAGCGTTGATTGCAAAAAGCCTTTACACAGGGACACCTATAATTCACCCCTCCACTTT. Protein product: CSVDCKKPLHRDTYNSPLHF. The rearrangement links TRBV29-1 to TRBJ1-6, with D possibly TRBD1 on 6 matching bases. CDR1 is SQVTM, CDR2 ANQGSEA, per germline. V gave up 3 bases and J gave up 2 bases, with 26 bases separating them. The CDR3 contains 20 residues.

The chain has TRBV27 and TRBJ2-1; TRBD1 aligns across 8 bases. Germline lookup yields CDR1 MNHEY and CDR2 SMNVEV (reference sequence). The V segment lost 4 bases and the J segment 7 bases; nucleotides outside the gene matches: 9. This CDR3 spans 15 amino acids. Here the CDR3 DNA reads TGTGCCAGCAGTTATAACGGACAGGGATGGAATGAGCAGTTCTTC. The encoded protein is CASSYNGQGWNEQFF.

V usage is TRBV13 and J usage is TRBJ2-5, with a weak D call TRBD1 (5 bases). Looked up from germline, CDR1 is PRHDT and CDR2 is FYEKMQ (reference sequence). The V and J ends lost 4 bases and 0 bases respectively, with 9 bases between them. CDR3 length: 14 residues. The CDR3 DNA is TGTGCCAGCAGCTCTAGACAGCACCAAGAGACCCAGTACTTC. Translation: CASSSRQHQETQYF.

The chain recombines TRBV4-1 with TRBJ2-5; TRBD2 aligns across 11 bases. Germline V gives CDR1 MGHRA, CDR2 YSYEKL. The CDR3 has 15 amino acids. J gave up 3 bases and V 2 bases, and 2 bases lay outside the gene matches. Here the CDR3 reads CASSQPSGRKETQYF. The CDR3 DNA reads TGCGCCAGCAGCCAACCTAGCGGGAGGAAAGAGACCCAGTACTTC.

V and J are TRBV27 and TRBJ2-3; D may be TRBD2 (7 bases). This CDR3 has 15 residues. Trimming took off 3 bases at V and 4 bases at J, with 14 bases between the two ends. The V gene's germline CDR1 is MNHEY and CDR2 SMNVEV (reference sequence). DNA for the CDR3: TGTGCCAGCAGTTTGCAGGGGAGGGCATCAGATACGCAGTATTTT. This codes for CASSLQGRASDTQYF.

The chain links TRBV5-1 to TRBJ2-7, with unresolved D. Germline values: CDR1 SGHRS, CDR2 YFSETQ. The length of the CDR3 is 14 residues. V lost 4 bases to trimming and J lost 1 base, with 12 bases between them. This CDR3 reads CASSHDTLSYEQYF. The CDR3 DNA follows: TGCGCCAGCAGCCACGACACGCTATCCTACGAGCAGTACTTC.

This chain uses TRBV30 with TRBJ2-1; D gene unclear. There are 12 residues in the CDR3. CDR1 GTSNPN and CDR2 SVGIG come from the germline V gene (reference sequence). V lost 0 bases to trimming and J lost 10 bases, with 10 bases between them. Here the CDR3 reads CAWSVHQSEQFF. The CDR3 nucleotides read TGTGCCTGGAGTGTACATCAGTCCGAGCAGTTCTTC. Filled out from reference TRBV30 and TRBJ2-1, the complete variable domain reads SQTIHQWPATLVQPVGSPLSLECTVEGTSNPNLYWYRQAAGRGLQLLFYSVGIGQISSEVPQNLSASRPQDRQFILSSKKLLLSDSGFYLCAWSVHQSEQFFGPGTRLTVL.

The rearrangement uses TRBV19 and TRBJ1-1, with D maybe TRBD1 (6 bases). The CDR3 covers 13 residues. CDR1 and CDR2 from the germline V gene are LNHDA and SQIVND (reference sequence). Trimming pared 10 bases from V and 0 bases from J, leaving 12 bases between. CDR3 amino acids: CATQGTLNTEAFF. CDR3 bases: TGTGCCACCCAGGGGACGTTGAACACTGAAGCTTTCTTT.

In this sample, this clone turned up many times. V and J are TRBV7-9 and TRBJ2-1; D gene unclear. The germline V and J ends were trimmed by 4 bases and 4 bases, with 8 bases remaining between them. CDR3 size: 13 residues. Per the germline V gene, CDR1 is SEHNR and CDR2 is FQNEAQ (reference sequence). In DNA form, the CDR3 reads TGTGCCAGCAGCTCTGGCTTATACAATGAGCAGTTCTTC. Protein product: CASSSGLYNEQFF.

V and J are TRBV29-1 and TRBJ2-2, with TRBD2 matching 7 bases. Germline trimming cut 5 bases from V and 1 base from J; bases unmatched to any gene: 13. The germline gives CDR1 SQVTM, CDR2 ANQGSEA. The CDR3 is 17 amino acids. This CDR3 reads CSVPSNTGTKNTGELFF. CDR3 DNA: TGCAGCGTTCCATCAAACACTGGGACTAAGAACACCGGGGAGCTGTTTTTT.

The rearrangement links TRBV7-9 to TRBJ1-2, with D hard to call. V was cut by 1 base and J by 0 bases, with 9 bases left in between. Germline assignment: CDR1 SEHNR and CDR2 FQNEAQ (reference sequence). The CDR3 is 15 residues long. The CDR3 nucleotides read TGTGCCAGCAGCTTAGTTTTAGAAGCTAACTATGGCTACACCTTC. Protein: CASSLVLEANYGYTF.

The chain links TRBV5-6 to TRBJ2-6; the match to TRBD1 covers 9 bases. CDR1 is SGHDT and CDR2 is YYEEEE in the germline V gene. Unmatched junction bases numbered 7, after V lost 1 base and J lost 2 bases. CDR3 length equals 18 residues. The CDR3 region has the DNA TGTGCCAGCAGCTTGTCGGGACAGGGTTTCCCTGGGGCCAACGTCCTGACTTTC. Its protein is CASSLSGQGFPGANVLTF.

The DNA of the CDR3 is TGTGCCACCAGTGGGGAAGGACAGGGTAACACCGGGGAGCTGTTTTTT. Translation gives CATSGEGQGNTGELFF. The rearrangement joins TRBV24-1 to TRBJ2-2, with 8 bases aligning to TRBD1. Germline values: CDR1 KGHDR, CDR2 SFDVKD. V was pared by 5 bases and J by 2 bases, with 6 bases of the junction left unmatched. This CDR3 region has 16 residues.

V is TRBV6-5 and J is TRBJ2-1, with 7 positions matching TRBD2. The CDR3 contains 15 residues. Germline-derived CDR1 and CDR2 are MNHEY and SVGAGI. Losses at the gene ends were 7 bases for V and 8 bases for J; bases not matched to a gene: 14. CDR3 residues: CASTTYTLGGDEQFF. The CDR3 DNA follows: TGTGCCAGCACTACTTACACACTGGGGGGGGATGAGCAGTTCTTC.

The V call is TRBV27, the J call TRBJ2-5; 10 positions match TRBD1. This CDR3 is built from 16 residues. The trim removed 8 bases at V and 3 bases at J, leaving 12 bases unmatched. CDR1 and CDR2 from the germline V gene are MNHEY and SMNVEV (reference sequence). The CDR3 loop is CASSPAATGGKETQYF. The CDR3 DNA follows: TGTGCCAGCTCCCCCGCGGCGACAGGGGGCAAAGAGACCCAGTACTTC.

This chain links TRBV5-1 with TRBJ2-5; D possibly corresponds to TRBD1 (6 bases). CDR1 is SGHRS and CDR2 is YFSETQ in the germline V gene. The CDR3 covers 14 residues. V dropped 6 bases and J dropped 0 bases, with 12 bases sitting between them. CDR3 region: CASTIDRYQETQYF. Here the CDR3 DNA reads TGCGCCAGCACCATCGACAGGTACCAAGAGACCCAGTACTTC.

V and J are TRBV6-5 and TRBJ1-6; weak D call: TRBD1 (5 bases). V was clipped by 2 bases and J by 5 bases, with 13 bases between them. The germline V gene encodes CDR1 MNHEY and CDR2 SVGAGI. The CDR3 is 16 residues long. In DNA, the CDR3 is TGTGCCAGCAGTTACGGCGGGACGGCTCATAATTCACCCCTCCACTTT. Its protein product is CASSYGGTAHNSPLHF.

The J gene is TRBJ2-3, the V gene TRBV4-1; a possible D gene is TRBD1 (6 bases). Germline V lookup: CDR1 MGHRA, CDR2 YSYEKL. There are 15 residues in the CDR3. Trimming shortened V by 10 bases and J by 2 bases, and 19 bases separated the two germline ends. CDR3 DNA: TGCGCCACAACCCTTCAGGGGAAAGCCACAGATACGCAGTATTTT. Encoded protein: CATTLQGKATDTQYF.

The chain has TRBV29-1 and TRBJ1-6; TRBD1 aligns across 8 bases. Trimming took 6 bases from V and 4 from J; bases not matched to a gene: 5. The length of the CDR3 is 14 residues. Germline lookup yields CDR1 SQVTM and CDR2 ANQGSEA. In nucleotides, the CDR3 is TGCAGCGTGGCGGACAGGGCTTATAATTCACCCCTCCACTTT. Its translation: CSVADRAYNSPLHF.

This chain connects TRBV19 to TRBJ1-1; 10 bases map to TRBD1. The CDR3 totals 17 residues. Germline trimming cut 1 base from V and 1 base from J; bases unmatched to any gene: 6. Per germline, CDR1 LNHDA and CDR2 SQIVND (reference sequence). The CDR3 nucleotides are TGTGCCAGTAGTATAGGGCTCCGGGACAGGGGGAACACTGAAGCTTTCTTT. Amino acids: CASSIGLRDRGNTEAFF.

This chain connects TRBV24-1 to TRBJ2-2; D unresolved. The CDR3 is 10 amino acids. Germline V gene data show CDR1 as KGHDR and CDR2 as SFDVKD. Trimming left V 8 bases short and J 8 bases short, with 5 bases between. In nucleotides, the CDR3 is TGTGCCACCATCAGGGGGGAGCTGTTTTTT. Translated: CATIRGELFF.

CDR3 amino acids: CASSLYGGLAGDYEQFF. The DNA of the CDR3 is TGTGCCAGCAGTCTTTATGGGGGACTAGCGGGAGACTATGAGCAGTTCTTC. The chain carries TRBV27 and TRBJ2-1; 14 nucleotides match TRBD2. With V trimmed by 5 bases and J by 8 bases, 11 bases remained unmatched. Looked up from germline, CDR1 is MNHEY and CDR2 is SMNVEV (reference sequence). There are 17 residues in the CDR3.

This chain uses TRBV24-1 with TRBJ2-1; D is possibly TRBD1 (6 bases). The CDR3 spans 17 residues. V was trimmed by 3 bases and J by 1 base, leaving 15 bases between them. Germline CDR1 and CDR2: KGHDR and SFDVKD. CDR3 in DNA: TGTGCCACCAGTGATGCGGGCCGGACAGATTCCTACAATGAGCAGTTCTTC. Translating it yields CATSDAGRTDSYNEQFF.

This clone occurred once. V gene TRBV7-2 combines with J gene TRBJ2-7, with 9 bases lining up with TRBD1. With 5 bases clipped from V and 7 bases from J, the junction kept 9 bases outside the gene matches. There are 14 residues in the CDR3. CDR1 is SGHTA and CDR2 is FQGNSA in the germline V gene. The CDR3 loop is CASSNRGLGGEQYF. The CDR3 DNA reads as TGTGCCAGCAGCAACAGGGGGCTTGGGGGAGAGCAGTACTTC.

CDR3 sequence (DNA): TGCGCCAGCAGCCAAGACGGCTACGAGCAGTACTTC. Translating it yields CASSQDGYEQYF. The chain combines TRBV4-1 with TRBJ2-7; D remains unclear. The CDR3 spans 12 residues. With 0 bases removed from V and 3 bases from J, the gap between germline ends came to 3 bases. Looked up from germline, CDR1 is MGHRA and CDR2 is YSYEKL.

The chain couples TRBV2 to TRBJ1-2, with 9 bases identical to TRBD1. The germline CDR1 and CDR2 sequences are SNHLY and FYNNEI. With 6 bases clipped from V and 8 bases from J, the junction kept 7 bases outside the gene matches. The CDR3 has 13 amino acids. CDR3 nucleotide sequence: TGTGCCAGCAGGGGACAGGGCGGGTCGGGCTACACCTTC. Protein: CASRGQGGSGYTF.

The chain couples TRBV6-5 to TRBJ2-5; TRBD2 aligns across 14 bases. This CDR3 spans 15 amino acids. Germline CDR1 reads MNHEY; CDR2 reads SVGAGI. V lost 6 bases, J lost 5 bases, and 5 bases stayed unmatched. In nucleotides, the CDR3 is TGTGCCAGCAGAGGGACTAGCGGGGGCCTGGAGACCCAGTACTTC. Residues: CASRGTSGGLETQYF.

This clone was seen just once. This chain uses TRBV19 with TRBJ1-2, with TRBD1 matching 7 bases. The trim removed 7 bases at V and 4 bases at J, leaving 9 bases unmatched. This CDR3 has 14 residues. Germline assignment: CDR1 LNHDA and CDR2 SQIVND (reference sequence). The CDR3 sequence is CASTYDRAGYGYTF. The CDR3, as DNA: TGTGCCAGTACCTATGACAGGGCGGGCTATGGCTACACCTTC.

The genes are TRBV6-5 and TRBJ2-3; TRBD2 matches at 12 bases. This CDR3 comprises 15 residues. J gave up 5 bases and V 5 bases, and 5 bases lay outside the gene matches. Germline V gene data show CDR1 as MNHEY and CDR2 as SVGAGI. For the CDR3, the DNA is TGTGCCAGCAGTCCGAGACTAGCGGGGGAAGATACGCAGTATTTT. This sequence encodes CASSPRLAGEDTQYF.